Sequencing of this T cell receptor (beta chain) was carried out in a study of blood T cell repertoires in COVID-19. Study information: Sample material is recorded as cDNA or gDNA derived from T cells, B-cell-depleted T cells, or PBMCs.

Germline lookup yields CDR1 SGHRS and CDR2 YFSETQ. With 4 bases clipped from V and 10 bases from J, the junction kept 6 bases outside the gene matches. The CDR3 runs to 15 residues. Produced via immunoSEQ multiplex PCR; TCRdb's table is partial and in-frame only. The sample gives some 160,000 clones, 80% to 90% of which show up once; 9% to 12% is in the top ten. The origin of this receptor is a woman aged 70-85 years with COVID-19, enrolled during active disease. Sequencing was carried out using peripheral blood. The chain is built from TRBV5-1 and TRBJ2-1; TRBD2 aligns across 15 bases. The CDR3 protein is CASSMGLAGGEEQFF. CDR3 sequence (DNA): TGCGCCAGCAGCATGGGACTAGCGGGGGGAGAGGAGCAGTTCTTC.